Included here is one TCR beta chain sequence, with context. Its antigen remains unidentified. This entry is derived from a study of Tregs in tolerant kidney transplant recipients. Whole-study findings and limits: Some patients' samples used different primers over time, so nucleotide sequences weren't comparable.

The CDR3 totals 14 residues. From germline, CDR1 is ENHRY and CDR2 SYGVKD. The V end lost 6 bases, the J end lost 4 bases, and 15 bases lay between the germline ends. Thawed PBMCs were FACS-sorted into unstimulated CD4+CD25+CD127- regulatory T cells, CD4+CD25- non-regulatory cells, CD4 and CD8 cells. Assay used: immunoSEQ multiplex PCR; TCRdb lists only in-frame clones, some missing. The data show more than 60,000 clones, 70% to 90% seen once. Material: Tregs from blood, obtained before the transplant. The chain has TRBV10-3 and TRBJ1-2; possibly TRBD1 for D (6 bases). This receptor was taken from a human donor who received a combined kidney and bone marrow transplant. CDR3 in DNA: TGTGCCATCAGAGGGGGGCCTAACAGCTATGGCTACACCTTC. Translation: CAIRGGPNSYGYTF.